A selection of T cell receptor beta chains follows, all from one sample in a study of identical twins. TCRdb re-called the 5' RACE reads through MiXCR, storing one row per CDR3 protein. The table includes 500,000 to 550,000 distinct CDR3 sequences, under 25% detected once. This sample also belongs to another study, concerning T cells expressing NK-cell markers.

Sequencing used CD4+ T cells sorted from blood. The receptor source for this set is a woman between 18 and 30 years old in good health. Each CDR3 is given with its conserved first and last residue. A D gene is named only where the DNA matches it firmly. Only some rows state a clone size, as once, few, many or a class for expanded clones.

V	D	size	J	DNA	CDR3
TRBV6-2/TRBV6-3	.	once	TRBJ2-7	TGTGCCAGCAGAGGGACGTGGGAGCAGTACTTC	CASRGTWEQYF
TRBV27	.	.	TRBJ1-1	TGTGCCAGCAGGGACGAGAACACTGAAGCTTTCTTT	CASRDENTEAFF
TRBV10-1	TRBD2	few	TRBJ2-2	TGCGCCAGCAGTGTCCTAGCGGGGACCGGGGAGCTGTTTTTT	CASSVLAGTGELFF
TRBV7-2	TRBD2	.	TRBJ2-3	TGTGCAACCAGGCGGGAGGCGGATACGCAGTATTTT	CATRREADTQYF
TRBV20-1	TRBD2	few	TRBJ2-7	TGCAGTGCTAGCCGCGCCGGGACTAGGAGATTGGAGCAGTACTTC	CSASRAGTRRLEQYF
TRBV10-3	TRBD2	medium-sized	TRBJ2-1	TGTGCCATCAGTGAGTCGATGGGGAAAGGGACTAGGTCCCATGAGCAGTTCTTC	CAISESMGKGTRSHEQFF
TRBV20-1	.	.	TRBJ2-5	TGCAGTGCTCAGAAGGCTAGGGAGACCCAGTACTTC	CSAQKARETQYF
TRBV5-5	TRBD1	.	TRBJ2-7	TGTGCCAGCAGCTTGGCGGGACAGGGGGCTTTGAAGGAGCAGTACTTC	CASSLAGQGALKEQYF
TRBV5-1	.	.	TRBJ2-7	TGCGCCAGCCGAATGAGTGGCACAGTCGTCTACGAGCAGTACTTC	CASRMSGTVVYEQYF
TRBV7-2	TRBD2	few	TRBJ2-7	TGTGCCAGCAGCTTAACGACTAGCTCTTACGAGCAGTACTTC	CASSLTTSSYEQYF
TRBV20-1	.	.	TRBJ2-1	TGCAGGATCTCCTCGATCGCCAACTACAATGAGCAGTTCTTC	CRISSIANYNEQFF
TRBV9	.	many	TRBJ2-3	TGTGCCAGCAGCGTAGAACGGGGGCTCAGCACAGATACGCAGTATTTT	CASSVERGLSTDTQYF
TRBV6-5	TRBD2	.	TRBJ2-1	TGTGCCAGCAGTTATTCTAGCGGAGCCTACAATGAGCAGTTCTTC	CASSYSSGAYNEQFF
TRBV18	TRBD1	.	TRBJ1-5	TGTGCCAGCTCACTGACGGGACAGGGGCAGCATTTT	CASSLTGQGQHF
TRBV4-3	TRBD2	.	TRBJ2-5	TGCGCCAGCAGCCAAGTCCCGGGAGGGGAAGAGACCCAGTACTTC	CASSQVPGGEETQYF
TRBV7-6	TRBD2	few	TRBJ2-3	TGTGCCAGCAGTTCCCCCGGGACTAGCGGGGCTTCTAGCACAGATACGCAGTATTTT	CASSSPGTSGASSTDTQYF
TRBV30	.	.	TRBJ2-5	TGTGCCTGGGCCAGGGGTCCCGGGGGAGAGACCCAGTACTTC	CAWARGPGGETQYF
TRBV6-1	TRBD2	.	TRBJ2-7	TGTGCCAGCAAGGGGGGTTACGCGGGGGGTCTCTACGAGCAGTACTTC	CASKGGYAGGLYEQYF
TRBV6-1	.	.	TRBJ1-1	TGTGCCAGCAGTCCCAGGGGAAGGGCGAACACTGAAGCTTTCTTT	CASSPRGRANTEAFF
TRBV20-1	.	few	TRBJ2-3	TGCAGCGCCGACACTCCAAGCACAGATACGCAGTATTTT	CSADTPSTDTQYF
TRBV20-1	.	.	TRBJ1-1	TGCAGTGCTAGAGAGGTGAACACTGAAGCTTTCTTT	CSAREVNTEAFF
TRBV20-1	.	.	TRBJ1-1	TGCAGTGCTAGATCGGCTTACCGGAACACTGAAGCTTTCTTT	CSARSAYRNTEAFF
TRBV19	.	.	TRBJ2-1	TGTGCCAGTAGTATAGATAGCAGGGCCTACAATGAGCAGTTCTTC	CASSIDSRAYNEQFF
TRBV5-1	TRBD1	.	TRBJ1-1	TGCGCCAGCAGCAATCCTCAGGGGGCTGAAGCTTTCTTT	CASSNPQGAEAFF
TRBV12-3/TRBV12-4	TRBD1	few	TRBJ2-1	TGTGCCAGCAGTTTTGGGACAGGGGGCTACAATGAGCAGTTCTTC	CASSFGTGGYNEQFF
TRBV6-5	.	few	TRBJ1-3	TGTGCCAGCAGTTACGGGGGGCCCTCTGGAAACACCATATATTTT	CASSYGGPSGNTIYF
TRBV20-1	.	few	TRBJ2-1	TGCAGTGCTAGAGATCGAACAGCCGCCTCCTACAATGAGCAGTTCTTC	CSARDRTAASYNEQFF
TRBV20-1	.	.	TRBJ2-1	TGCAGTGCTCTGGGGGGGCACAATGAGCAGTTCTTC	CSALGGHNEQFF
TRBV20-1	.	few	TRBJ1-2	TGCAGTGCTAGAGAAGACAGGCCCCATGGCTACACCTTC	CSAREDRPHGYTF
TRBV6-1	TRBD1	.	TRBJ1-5	TGTGCCAGCAGACCCCGAGGCCAGGGGGACAATCAGCCCCAGCATTTT	CASRPRGQGDNQPQHF
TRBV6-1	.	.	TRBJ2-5	TGTGCCAGCAGTACCCCTAGGACGGGGCGAGAGACCCAGTACTTC	CASSTPRTGRETQYF
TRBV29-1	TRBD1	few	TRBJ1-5	TGCAGCGTTGAACCGGACAGGGGCTACGGCAATCAGCCCCAGCATTTT	CSVEPDRGYGNQPQHF
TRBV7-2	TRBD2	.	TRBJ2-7	TGTGCCAGCAGTTGGACTAGCGGGAGCAATGCCTACGAGCAGTACTTC	CASSWTSGSNAYEQYF
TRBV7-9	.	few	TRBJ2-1	TGTGCCAGCAGCTTAGAAGGGGGGTTCGGGGGCGATGAGCAGTTCTTC	CASSLEGGFGGDEQFF
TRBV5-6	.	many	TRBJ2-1	TGTGCCAGCAGCGCAACGCTTACTAGCCTCGATGAGCAGTTCTTC	CASSATLTSLDEQFF
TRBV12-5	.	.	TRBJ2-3	TGTGCTAGTAGAACAGAGCGCACAGATACGCAGTATTTT	CASRTERTDTQYF
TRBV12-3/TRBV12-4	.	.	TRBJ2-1	TGTGCCAGCAGTTTCGGCGACCTTAGGGATGAGCAGTTCTTC	CASSFGDLRDEQFF
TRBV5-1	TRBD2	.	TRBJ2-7	TGCGCCAGCAGCCTCGGGCTAGCGGGAGTTTTAAGCTACGAGCAGTACTTC	CASSLGLAGVLSYEQYF
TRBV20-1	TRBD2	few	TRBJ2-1	TGCAGTGCTAGAGACAGGACTAGCTCGAAGTTCTTC	CSARDRTSSKFF
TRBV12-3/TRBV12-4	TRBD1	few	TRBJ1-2	TGTGCCAGCAGCCTACGGGAGGGGGCGGGCGATGGCTACACCTTC	CASSLREGAGDGYTF
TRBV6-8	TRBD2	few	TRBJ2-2	TGTGCCAGCATAACCCAAACTAGCGGGAGTTGCACCGGGGAGCTGTTTTTT	CASITQTSGSCTGELFF
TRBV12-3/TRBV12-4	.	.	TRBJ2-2	TGTGCCAGCAGCCTCGCGGCGGGACCGACCGGGGAGCTGTTTTTT	CASSLAAGPTGELFF
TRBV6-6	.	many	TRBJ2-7	TGTGCCAGCAGTTACGAGGGACTGGAGCAGTACTTC	CASSYEGLEQYF
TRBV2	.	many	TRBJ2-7	TGTGCCAGCAGTGATGTGGGAGGAGTATTTGACGAGCAGTACTTC	CASSDVGGVFDEQYF
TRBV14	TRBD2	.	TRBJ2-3	TGTGCCAGCAGCCAAGATGGGAGGACTAGCGGGGTTAACACAGATACGCAGTATTTT	CASSQDGRTSGVNTDTQYF
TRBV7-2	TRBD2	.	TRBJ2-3	TGTGCCAGCAGCTTACTCGGCGGGAGGGGAACAGATACGCAGTATTTT	CASSLLGGRGTDTQYF
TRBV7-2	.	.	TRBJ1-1	TGTGCCAGCAGCTGGCAACGGTCAGATGAAGCTTTCTTT	CASSWQRSDEAFF
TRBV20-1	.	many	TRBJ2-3	TGCAGTGCTAGACGTACCGGGAAAGGTCCAGATACGCAGTATTTT	CSARRTGKGPDTQYF